The 21 T cell receptor beta chains below all came from one sample that was sequenced in a study of Graves' ophthalmopathy and Graves' hyperthyroidism. RNA transcripts were the source from which TCR beta CDR3 regions were amplified. First-round RT-PCR relied on HTBI primers, and a second-round multiplex PCR came next. Via MiXCR, TCRdb re-called the multiplex PCR reads, giving one row per CDR3 protein. Counted here are hundreds of thousands of distinct CDR3 sequences, roughly 14% occurring once; the ten biggest clones make up 9.8%. Specimen: blood. These receptors were taken from a woman in her twenties or thirties with Graves' ophthalmopathy.

This clonotype was recorded at least ten times. The chain employs TRBV28 and TRBJ2-2; tentative D call: TRBD1 (6 bases). CDR1 and CDR2 from the germline V gene are MDHEN and SYDVKM. This CDR3 is 17 amino acids long. V lost 3 bases to trimming and J lost 6 bases, with 20 bases between them. The DNA for the CDR3 is TGTGCCAGCAGTTTTGGCAGGGGTTTGGTATATCCCGGGGAGCTGTTTTTT. Residues: CASSFGRGLVYPGELFF.

This clonotype was picked up many times. The rearrangement joins TRBV7-2 to TRBJ2-2; perhaps TRBD2 as D (6 bases). V was trimmed by 3 bases and J by 5 bases, leaving 13 bases between them. The V gene's germline CDR1 is SGHTA and CDR2 FQGNSA. The CDR3 is 15 amino acids. The CDR3 coding sequence is TGTGCCAGCAGCTTGTCCGGGGGTGGAACCGGGGAGCTGTTTTTT. It encodes CASSLSGGGTGELFF. The variable domain in full, with the rest retrieved from reference TRBV7-2 and TRBJ2-2, is GAGVSQSPSNKVTEKGKDVELRCDPISGHTALYWYRQSLGQGLEFLIYFQGNSAPDKSGLPSDRFSAERTGGSVSTLTIQRTQQEDSAVYLCASSLSGGGTGELFFGEGSRLTVL.

This clonotype was seen repeatedly, ten times or more. The chain couples TRBV9 to TRBJ1-2; D not certain. Germline assignment: CDR1 SGDLS and CDR2 YYNGEE. The V end was cut by 4 bases, the J end by 3 bases, with 16 bases between. The CDR3 loop spans 15 amino acids. The CDR3: CASSPQATLYYGYTF. The CDR3 nucleotides are TGTGCCAGCAGCCCCCAAGCCACCCTCTACTATGGCTACACCTTC.

This clonotype was recorded at least ten times. The V and J genes are TRBV18 and TRBJ2-5, with a tentative D call TRBD2 (5 bases). V lost 0 bases to trimming and J lost 2 bases, with 7 bases between them. Germline V CDR1 and CDR2: KGHSH, LQKENI. The CDR3 runs 14 residues. The CDR3 loop is CASSPPGVQETQYF. The CDR3, as DNA: TGTGCCAGCTCACCACCGGGAGTACAAGAGACCCAGTACTTC.

Ten or more counts support this clonotype. V gene TRBV20-1 combines with J gene TRBJ2-5; perhaps TRBD2 as D (6 bases). The CDR3 is 15 amino acids. V lost 0 bases and J lost 6, with 17 bases in between. Germline CDR1 and CDR2: DFQATT and SNEGSKA (reference sequence). CDR3 amino acids: CSARDRRVDTQTQYF. CDR3 bases: TGCAGTGCTAGAGATAGGAGGGTCGACACCCAGACCCAGTACTTC.

V is TRBV20-1 and J is TRBJ1-1, with TRBD1 as a possible D gene (5 bases). The CDR3 extends over 11 amino acids. In germline, CDR1 is DFQATT, CDR2 SNEGSKA (reference sequence). Written as DNA, the CDR3 is TGCAGGTTTCAGGGAGGCACTGAAGCTTTCTTT. As protein: CRFQGGTEAFF.

This clonotype appeared many times. The rearrangement links TRBV7-9 to TRBJ1-1, with D tentatively TRBD1 (6 bases). Trimming removed 5 bases at V and 0 bases at J, with 13 bases between. Germline CDR1 SEHNR, CDR2 FQNEAQ (reference sequence). This CDR3 region has 15 residues. The CDR3 here is CASSPNRQVNTEAFF. In DNA form, the CDR3 reads TGTGCCAGCAGCCCGAACCGACAGGTGAACACTGAAGCTTTCTTT.

This clonotype was counted many times. V is TRBV6-5 and J is TRBJ1-5; the D gene is possibly TRBD1 (5 bases). Trimming shortened V by 5 bases and J by 9 bases, and 20 bases separated the two germline ends. From germline, CDR1 is MNHEY and CDR2 SVGAGI. This CDR3 contains 15 residues. The CDR3: CASSPSGLPRGPQHF. The CDR3, as DNA: TGTGCCAGCAGTCCCTCGGGACTGCCGAGGGGGCCCCAGCATTTT.

This clonotype showed up many times. The V call is TRBV6-5, the J call TRBJ2-5; 8 bases fit TRBD2. The germline gives CDR1 MNHEY, CDR2 SVGAGI. This CDR3 has 17 residues. J was trimmed by 5 bases and V by 2 bases; bases with no gene match: 13. DNA for the CDR3: TGTGCCAGCAGTTACCGGGGGGGGGGCTCTGGTTGGGAGACCCAGTACTTC. This codes for CASSYRGGGSGWETQYF.

This clonotype occurred many times. The chain couples TRBV6-5 to TRBJ2-7; D is possibly TRBD1 (6 bases). The CDR3 is 12 amino acids. Deletions cut 4 bases from V and 7 bases from J, with 11 bases between. Germline loops: CDR1 MNHEY, CDR2 SVGAGI. This CDR3 reads CASSSQGQEQYF. In DNA form, the CDR3 reads TGTGCCAGCAGTTCCCAGGGGCAGGAGCAGTACTTC.

There are many counts of this clonotype. This chain joins TRBV27 and TRBJ1-5; 7 bases are a match to TRBD1. CDR1 is MNHEY and CDR2 is SMNVEV in the germline V gene (reference sequence). V was pared by 6 bases and J by 2 bases, with 7 bases of the junction left unmatched. The CDR3 extends over 15 amino acids. CDR3 sequence (DNA): TGTGCCAGCAGCTTGACAGGGATTGGCAATCAGCCCCAGCATTTT. This sequence encodes CASSLTGIGNQPQHF.

This clonotype was counted ten times or more. This rearrangement joins TRBV6-5 to TRBJ2-5; D unclear. Germline CDR1 is MNHEY and CDR2 is SVGAGI. The CDR3 is 14 residues long. V was clipped by 0 bases and J by 1 base, with 6 bases between them. The DNA of the CDR3 is TGTGCCAGCAGTTACTCGATCATCCAAGAGACCCAGTACTTC. It yields the protein CASSYSIIQETQYF.

This clonotype appeared many times. The chain joins TRBV7-2 to TRBJ1-1, with no clear D. Germline V gene data show CDR1 as SGHTA and CDR2 as FQGNSA. The CDR3 sequence is 14 residues long. The V end lost 5 bases, the J end lost 0 bases, and 10 bases lay between the germline ends. CDR3 DNA sequence: TGTGCCAGCAGCCCCCGGCCTATGAACACTGAAGCTTTCTTT. Encoded protein: CASSPRPMNTEAFF.

This clonotype was observed many times. This sequence joins TRBV7-2 and TRBJ2-7; TRBD1 aligns across 9 bases. J lost 6 bases, V lost 5 bases, and 11 bases had no gene match. In germline, CDR1 is SGHTA, CDR2 FQGNSA. The CDR3 totals 15 residues. The CDR3 here is CASSRQTGGGGEQYF. CDR3 in DNA: TGTGCCAGCAGCCGACAGACAGGGGGGGGAGGCGAGCAGTACTTC.

This clonotype was detected ten times or more. J is TRBJ2-5 and V is TRBV2, with 10 bases lining up with TRBD2. The CDR3 is 14 amino acids. The germline gives CDR1 SNHLY, CDR2 FYNNEI. J was trimmed by 4 bases and V by 5 bases; bases with no gene match: 4. The CDR3 DNA follows: TGTGCCAGCAGTAATCCTAGCGGGGGAGAGACCCAGTACTTC. Translated, it gives CASSNPSGGETQYF.

The V call is TRBV6-1, the J call TRBJ2-5; 7 bases align to TRBD1. Trimming took 6 bases from V and 5 from J; bases not matched to a gene: 6. The CDR3 extends over 13 amino acids. Germline CDR1 MNHNS, CDR2 SASEGT. The CDR3 DNA reads as TGTGCCAGCAGCCAGGGGACAGTGGAGACCCAGTACTTC. Protein sequence: CASSQGTVETQYF.

This clonotype was seen a few times. The chain has TRBV24-1 and TRBJ2-3; D is ambiguous. The CDR3 contains 16 residues. Germline V gives CDR1 KGHDR, CDR2 SFDVKD. Trimming shortened V by 1 base and J by 0 bases, and 10 bases separated the two germline ends. The CDR3 sequence: CATSDFGRSSTDTQYF. As DNA, the CDR3 is TGTGCCACCAGTGATTTTGGCAGATCTAGCACAGATACGCAGTATTTT.

This clonotype came up many times. This chain uses TRBV12-3 or TRBV12-4 with TRBJ1-6, with 7 bases fitting TRBD1. Trimming removed 1 base from V and 9 bases from J; junction bases left unmatched: 3. The CDR3 loop spans 14 amino acids. DNA of the CDR3: TGTGCCAGCAGTTTAGGAGGGGGCGGTTCACCCCTCCACTTT. It is translated as CASSLGGGGSPLHF.

This clonotype has at least ten counts. This chain uses TRBV6-1 with TRBJ1-2; D is possibly TRBD1 (6 bases). The CDR3 has 14 residues. The germline gives CDR1 MNHNS, CDR2 SASEGT. V lost 7 bases to trimming and J lost 6 bases, with 18 bases between them. DNA of the CDR3: TGTGCCAGCACCGAATTTAGGGGGGGTGATGGCTACACCTTC. Translated: CASTEFRGGDGYTF.

In its sample, this clonotype was seen many times. The chain employs TRBV20-1 and TRBJ2-7; 7 bases are a match to TRBD1. In germline, CDR1 is DFQATT, CDR2 SNEGSKA (reference sequence). The CDR3 runs to 13 residues. Unmatched junction bases numbered 11, after V lost 8 bases and J lost 4 bases. Written as DNA, the CDR3 is TGCAGTACTCTCGGCAGGGGGTCTTACGAGCAGTACTTC. The encoded protein is CSTLGRGSYEQYF.

This clonotype was counted at least ten times. Because it lacks the conserved phenylalanine or tryptophan at the end, this CDR3 is likely a read error. The DNA is left out, because the CDR3 cannot be placed on it with certainty; the CDR3 is given as TCRdb lists it. The CDR3: CASSNQGRSWL. The chain is built from TRBV27 and TRBJ1-1; the table's D call TRBD1 went unverified against the DNA. The V gene's germline CDR1 is MNHEY and CDR2 SMNVEV (reference sequence). The CDR3 extends over 11 residues, inclusive of both ends.